This T cell receptor beta chain was sequenced for a study of blood T cell repertoires in COVID-19. Study summary: From the United States, Italy and Spain came samples of acute and convalescent COVID-19. T cells, B-cell-depleted T cells, or PBMCs supplied cDNA or gDNA.

Trimming left V 6 bases short and J 5 bases short, with 25 bases between. CDR3 length: 17 amino acids. Germline V lookup: CDR1 LNHDA, CDR2 SQIVND (reference sequence). Clones were sequenced by immunoSEQ multiplex PCR, and TCRdb holds only the in-frame ones, with some missing. The sample records tens of thousands of clones, just over 85% being singletons. Sequences were obtained from peripheral blood. The source of this sequence is a human donor in a cohort sampled during active COVID-19. The chain has TRBV19 and TRBJ1-2; no definite D call. As DNA, the CDR3 is TGTGCCAGTAGCCTCCCTCAGGCGGGCGGTTTGGGATATGGCTACACCTTC. It codes for CASSLPQAGGLGYGYTF.